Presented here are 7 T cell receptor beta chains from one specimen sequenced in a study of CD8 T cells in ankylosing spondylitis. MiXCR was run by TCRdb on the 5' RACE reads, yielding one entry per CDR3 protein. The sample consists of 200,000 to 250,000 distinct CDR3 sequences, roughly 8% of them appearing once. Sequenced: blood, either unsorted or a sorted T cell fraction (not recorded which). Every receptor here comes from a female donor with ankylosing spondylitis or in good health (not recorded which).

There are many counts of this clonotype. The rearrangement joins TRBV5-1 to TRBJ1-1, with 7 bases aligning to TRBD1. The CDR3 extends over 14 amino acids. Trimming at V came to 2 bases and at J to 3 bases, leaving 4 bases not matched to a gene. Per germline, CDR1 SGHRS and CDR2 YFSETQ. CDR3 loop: CASSFRQGDTEAFF. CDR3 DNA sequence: TGCGCCAGCAGCTTTCGACAGGGAGACACTGAAGCTTTCTTT. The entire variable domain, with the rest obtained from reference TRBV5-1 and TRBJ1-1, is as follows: KAGVTQTPRYLIKTRGQQVTLSCSPISGHRSVSWYQQTPGQGLQFLFEYFSETQRNKGNFPGRFSGRQFSNSRSEMNVSTLELGDSALYLCASSFRQGDTEAFFGQGTRLTVV.

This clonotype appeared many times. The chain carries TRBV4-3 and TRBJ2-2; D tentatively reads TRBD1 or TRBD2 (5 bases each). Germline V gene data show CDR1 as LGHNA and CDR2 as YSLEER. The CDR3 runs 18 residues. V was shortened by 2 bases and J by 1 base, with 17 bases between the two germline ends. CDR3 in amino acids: CASSQRGRSFGNTGELFF. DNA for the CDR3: TGCGCCAGCAGCCAAAGGGGACGTTCCTTCGGGAACACCGGGGAGCTGTTTTTT.

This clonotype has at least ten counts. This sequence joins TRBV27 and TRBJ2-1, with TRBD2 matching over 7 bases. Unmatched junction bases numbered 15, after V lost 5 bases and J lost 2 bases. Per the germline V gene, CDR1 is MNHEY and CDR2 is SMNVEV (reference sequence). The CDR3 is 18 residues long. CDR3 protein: CASSPRAPPSGTYNEQFF. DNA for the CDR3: TGTGCCAGCAGTCCCCGGGCCCCTCCTAGCGGCACCTACAATGAGCAGTTCTTC.

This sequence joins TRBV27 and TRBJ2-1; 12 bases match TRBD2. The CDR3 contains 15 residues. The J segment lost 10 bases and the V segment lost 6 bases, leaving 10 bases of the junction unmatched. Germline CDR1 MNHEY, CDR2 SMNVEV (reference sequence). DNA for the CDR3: TGTGCCAGCAGGCCAGGACTAGCGGGAAACCACGAGCAGTTCTTC. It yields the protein CASRPGLAGNHEQFF.

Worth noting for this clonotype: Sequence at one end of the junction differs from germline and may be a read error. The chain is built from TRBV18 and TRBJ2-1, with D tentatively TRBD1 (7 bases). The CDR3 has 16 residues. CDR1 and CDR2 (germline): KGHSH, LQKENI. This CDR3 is CVSSRLRGTAYNEQFF. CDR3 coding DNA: TGTGTCAGCTCACGACTCCGGGGGACAGCCTACAATGAGCAGTTCTTC.

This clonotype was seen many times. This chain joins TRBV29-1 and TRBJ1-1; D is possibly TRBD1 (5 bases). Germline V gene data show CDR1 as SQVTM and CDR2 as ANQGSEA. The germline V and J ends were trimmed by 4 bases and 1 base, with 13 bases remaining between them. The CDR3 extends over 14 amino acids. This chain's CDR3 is CSVGQGVGNTEAFF. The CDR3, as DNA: TGCAGCGTTGGGCAGGGTGTGGGGAACACTGAAGCTTTCTTT.

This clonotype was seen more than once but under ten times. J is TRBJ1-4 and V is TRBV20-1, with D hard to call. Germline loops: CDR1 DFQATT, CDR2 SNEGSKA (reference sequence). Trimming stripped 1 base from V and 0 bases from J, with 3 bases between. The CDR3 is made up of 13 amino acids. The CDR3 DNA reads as TGCAGTGCTAGAGTCACAACTAATGAAAAACTGTTTTTT. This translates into CSARVTTNEKLFF.